What follows is one TCR beta chain and its context. Its antigen remains unknown. The sample belongs to a study of cytomegalovirus exposure and HLA in healthy donors. Study-wide background: The 120 or so validation repertoires, a later analysis reported, used the same platform as the approximately 650 first-cohort repertoires.

Overall study results and limits: According to a subsequent analysis, TCR clusters from the first cohort were inclined to appear together in the 110 or so validation repertoires. There were 164 TCR beta chains listed as cytomegalovirus-associated.

The donors were part of the validation cohort of roughly 130 subjects. That cohort was separate from the first cohort, which comprised some 670 subjects. Measured with immunoSEQ multiplex PCR; TCRdb has only the in-frame clones, and not every one. The sample shows about 250,000 clones, about 88% of them seen only once. The trim removed 2 bases at V and 5 bases at J, leaving 8 bases unmatched. The CDR3 loop spans 15 amino acids. Germline assignment: CDR1 SGHTS and CDR2 YDEGEE. The sample comprised PBMCs. This rearrangement joins TRBV5-8 to TRBJ2-5; TRBD2 matches 8 bases. The receptor's source is a man aged 18 to 30 in good health and CMV-seropositive. As DNA, the CDR3 is TGTGCCAGCAGCTTAGCGGGAGTGGCCACGGAGACCCAGTACTTC. Its protein is CASSLAGVATETQYF.